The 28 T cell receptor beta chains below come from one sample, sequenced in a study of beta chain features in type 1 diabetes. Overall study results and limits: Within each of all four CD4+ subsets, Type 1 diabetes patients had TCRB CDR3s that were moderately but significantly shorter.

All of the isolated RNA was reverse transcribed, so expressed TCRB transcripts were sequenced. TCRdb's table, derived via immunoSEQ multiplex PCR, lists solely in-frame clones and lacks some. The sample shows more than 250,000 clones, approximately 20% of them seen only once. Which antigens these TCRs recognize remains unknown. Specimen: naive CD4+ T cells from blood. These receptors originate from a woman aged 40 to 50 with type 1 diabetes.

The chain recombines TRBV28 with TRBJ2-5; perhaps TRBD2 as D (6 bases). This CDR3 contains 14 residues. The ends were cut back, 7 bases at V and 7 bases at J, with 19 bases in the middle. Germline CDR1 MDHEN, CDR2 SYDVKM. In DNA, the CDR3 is TGTGCCAGCACCCCACCCGGGCCCGGGGGGACCCAGTACTTC. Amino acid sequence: CASTPPGPGGTQYF.

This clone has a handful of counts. The CDR3 bases are TGTGCCAGCAGCGTAGATGGAGGACAGGCCCAGCCCCAGCATTTT. Translating it yields CASSVDGGQAQPQHF. The rearrangement joins TRBV9 to TRBJ1-5; 7 bases fit TRBD1. Germline V gives CDR1 SGDLS, CDR2 YYNGEE. Trimming cost V 0 bases and J 7 bases; bases outside gene matches: 7. CDR3 length: 15 amino acids.

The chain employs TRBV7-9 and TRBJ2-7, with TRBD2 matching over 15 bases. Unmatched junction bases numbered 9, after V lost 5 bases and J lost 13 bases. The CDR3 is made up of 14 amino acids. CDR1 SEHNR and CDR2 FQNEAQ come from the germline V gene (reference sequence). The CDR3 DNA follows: TGTGCCAGCAGCCCACGGACTAGCGGGAGGGCCGATTACTTC. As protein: CASSPRTSGRADYF.

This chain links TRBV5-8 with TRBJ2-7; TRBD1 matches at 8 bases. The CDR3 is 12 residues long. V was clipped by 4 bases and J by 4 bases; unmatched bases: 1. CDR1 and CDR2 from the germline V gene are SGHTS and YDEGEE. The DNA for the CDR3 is TGTGCCAGCAGCCGGACAGGGTACGAGCAGTACTTC. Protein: CASSRTGYEQYF.

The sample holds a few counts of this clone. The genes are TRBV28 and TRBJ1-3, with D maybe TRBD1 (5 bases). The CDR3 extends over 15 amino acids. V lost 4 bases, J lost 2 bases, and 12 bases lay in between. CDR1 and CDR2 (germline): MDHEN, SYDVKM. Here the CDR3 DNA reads TGTGCCAGCAGTTCGATGGCAGGGCCTGGAAACACCATATATTTT. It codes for CASSSMAGPGNTIYF.

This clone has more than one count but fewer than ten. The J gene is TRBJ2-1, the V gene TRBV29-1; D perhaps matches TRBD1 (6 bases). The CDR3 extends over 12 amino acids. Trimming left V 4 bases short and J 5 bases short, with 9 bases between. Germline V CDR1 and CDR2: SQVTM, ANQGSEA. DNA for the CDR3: TGCAGCGTTGTCCGGACAGACAATGAGCAGTTCTTC. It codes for CSVVRTDNEQFF.

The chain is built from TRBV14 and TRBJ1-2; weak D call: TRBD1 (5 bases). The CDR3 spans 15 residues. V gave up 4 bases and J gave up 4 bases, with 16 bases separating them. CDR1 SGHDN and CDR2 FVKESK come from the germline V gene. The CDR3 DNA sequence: TGTGCCAGCAGCCCAGGGCCCTCCTGGGCCTATGGCTACACCTTC. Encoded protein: CASSPGPSWAYGYTF.

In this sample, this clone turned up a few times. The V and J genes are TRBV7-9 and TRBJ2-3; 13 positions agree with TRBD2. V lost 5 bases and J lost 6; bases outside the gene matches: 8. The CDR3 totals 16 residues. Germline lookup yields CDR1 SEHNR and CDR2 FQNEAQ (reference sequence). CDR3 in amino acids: CASSKTSGGPRDTQYF. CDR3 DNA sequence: TGTGCCAGCAGCAAGACTAGCGGGGGGCCTAGGGATACGCAGTATTTT.

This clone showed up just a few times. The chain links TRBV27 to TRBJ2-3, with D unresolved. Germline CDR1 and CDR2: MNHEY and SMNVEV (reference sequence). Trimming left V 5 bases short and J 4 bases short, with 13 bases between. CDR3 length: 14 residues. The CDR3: CASSPPERPDTQYF. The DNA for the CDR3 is TGTGCCAGCAGTCCCCCAGAGCGCCCAGATACGCAGTATTTT.

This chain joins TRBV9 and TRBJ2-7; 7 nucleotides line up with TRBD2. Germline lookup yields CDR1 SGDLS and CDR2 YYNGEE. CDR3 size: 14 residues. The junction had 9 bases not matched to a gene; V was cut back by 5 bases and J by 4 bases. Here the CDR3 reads CASSRGREGYEQYF. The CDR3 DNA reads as TGTGCCAGCAGTCGAGGGAGGGAAGGTTACGAGCAGTACTTC.

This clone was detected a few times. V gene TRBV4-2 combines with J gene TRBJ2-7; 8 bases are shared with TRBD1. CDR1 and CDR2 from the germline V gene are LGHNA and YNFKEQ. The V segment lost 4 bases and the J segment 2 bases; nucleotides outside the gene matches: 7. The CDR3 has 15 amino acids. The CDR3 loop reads CASSPSDRETYEQYF. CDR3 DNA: TGTGCCAGCAGCCCCTCGGACAGGGAGACCTACGAGCAGTACTTC.

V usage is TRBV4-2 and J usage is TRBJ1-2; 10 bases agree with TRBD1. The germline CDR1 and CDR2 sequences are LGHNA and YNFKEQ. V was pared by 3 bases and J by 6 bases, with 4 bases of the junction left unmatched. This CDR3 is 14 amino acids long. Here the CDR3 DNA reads TGTGCCAGCAGCCACGGACAGGGGGACCATGGCTACACCTTC. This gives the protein CASSHGQGDHGYTF.

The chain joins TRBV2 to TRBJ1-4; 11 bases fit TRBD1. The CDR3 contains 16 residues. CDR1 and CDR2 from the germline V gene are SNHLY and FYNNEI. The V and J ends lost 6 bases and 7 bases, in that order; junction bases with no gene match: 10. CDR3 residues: CASRRGTGGGGEKLFF. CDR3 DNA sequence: TGTGCCAGCAGGCGAGGGACAGGGGGAGGGGGTGAAAAACTGTTTTTT.

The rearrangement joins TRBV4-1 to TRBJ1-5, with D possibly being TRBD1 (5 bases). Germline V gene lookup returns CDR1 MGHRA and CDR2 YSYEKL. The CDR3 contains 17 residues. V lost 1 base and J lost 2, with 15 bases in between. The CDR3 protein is CASSQVRGTAGNQPQHF. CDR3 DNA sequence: TGCGCCAGCAGCCAAGTACGAGGGACTGCGGGCAATCAGCCCCAGCATTTT.

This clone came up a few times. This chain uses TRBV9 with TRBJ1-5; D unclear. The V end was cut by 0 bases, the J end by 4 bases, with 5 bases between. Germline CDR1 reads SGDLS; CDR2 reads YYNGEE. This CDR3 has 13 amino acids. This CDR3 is CASSVDVNQPQHF. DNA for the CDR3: TGTGCCAGCAGCGTAGATGTAAATCAGCCCCAGCATTTT. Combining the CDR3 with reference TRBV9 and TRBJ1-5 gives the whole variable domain DSGVTQTPKHLITATGQRVTLRCSPRSGDLSVYWYQQSLDQGLQFLIQYYNGEERAKGNILERFSAQQFPDLHSELNLSSLELGDSALYFCASSVDVNQPQHFGDGTRLSIL.

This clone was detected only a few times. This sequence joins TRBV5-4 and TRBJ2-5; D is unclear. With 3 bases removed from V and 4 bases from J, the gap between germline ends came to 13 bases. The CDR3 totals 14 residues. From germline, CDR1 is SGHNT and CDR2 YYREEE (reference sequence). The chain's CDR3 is CASSSSRSPETQYF. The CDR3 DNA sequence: TGTGCCAGCAGCTCCTCTAGGAGTCCAGAGACCCAGTACTTC.

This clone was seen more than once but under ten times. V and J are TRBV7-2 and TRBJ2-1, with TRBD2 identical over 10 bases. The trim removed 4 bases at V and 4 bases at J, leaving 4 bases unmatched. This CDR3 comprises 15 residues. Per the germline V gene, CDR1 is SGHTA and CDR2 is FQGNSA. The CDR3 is CASSSLAGGYNEQFF. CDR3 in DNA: TGTGCCAGCAGCTCCTTAGCGGGAGGTTACAATGAGCAGTTCTTC.

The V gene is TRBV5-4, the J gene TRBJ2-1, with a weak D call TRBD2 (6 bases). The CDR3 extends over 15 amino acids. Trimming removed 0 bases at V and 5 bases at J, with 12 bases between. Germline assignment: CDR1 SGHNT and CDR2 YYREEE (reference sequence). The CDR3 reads CASSLAGGHNNEQFF. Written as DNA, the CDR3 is TGTGCCAGCAGCTTGGCAGGAGGGCATAACAATGAGCAGTTCTTC.

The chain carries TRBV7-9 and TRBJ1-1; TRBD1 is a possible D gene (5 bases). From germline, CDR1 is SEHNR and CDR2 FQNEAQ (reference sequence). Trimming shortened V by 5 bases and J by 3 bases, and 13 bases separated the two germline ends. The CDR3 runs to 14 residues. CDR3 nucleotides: TGTGCCAGCAGCCAAACCCAGGGTGACACTGAAGCTTTCTTT. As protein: CASSQTQGDTEAFF. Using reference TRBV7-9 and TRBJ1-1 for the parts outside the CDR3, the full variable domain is DTGVSQNPRHKITKRGQNVTFRCDPISEHNRLYWYRQTLGQGPEFLTYFQNEAQLEKSRLLSDRFSAERPKGSFSTLEIQRTEQGDSAMYLCASSQTQGDTEAFFGQGTRLTVV.

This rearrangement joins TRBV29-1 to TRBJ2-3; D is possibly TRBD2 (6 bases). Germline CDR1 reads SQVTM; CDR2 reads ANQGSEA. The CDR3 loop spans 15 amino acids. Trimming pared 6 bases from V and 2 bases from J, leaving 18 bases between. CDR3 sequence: CSVKTGSGVTDTQYF. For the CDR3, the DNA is TGCAGCGTGAAAACTGGGTCGGGAGTCACAGATACGCAGTATTTT.

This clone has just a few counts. CDR3 loop: CASSPGTSGRVQDTQYF. The CDR3 nucleotides are TGTGCCAGCAGCCCTGGGACTAGCGGGAGGGTCCAAGATACGCAGTATTTT. The rearrangement uses TRBV5-4 and TRBJ2-3, with 16 bases lining up with TRBD2. Germline CDR1 and CDR2: SGHNT and YYREEE (reference sequence). The V segment lost 4 bases and the J segment 5 bases; nucleotides outside the gene matches: 7. This CDR3 spans 17 amino acids.

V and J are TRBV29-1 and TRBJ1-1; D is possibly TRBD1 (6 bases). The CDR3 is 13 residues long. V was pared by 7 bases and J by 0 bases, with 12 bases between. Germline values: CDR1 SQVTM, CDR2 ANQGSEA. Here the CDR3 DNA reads TGCAGCGGCCGGACAGATTTGAACACTGAAGCTTTCTTT. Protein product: CSGRTDLNTEAFF.

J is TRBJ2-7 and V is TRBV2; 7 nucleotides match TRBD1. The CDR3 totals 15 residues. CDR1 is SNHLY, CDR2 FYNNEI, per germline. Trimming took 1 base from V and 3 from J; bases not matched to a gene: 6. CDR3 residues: CASSEGQGLVYEQYF. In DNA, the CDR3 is TGTGCCAGCAGTGAAGGACAGGGATTAGTCTACGAGCAGTACTTC.

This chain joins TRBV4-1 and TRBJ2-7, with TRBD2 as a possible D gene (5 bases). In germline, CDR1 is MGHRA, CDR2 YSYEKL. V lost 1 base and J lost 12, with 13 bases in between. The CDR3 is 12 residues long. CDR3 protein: CASSQAGLGMYF. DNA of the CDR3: TGCGCCAGCAGCCAAGCCGGACTCGGGATGTACTTC.

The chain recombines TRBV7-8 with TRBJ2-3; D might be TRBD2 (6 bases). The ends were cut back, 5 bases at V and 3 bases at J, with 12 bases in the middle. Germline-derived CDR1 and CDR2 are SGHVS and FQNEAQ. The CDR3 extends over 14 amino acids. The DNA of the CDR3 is TGTGCCAGCAGCCCCGCGGCGGGGACAGATACGCAGTATTTT. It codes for CASSPAAGTDTQYF.

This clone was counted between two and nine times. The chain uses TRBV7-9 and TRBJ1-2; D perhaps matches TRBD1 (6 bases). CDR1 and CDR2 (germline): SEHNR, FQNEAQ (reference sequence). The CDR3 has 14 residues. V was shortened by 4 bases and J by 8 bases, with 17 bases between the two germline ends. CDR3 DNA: TGTGCCAGCAGCTATCACAGGGAGTTCGCCGGCTACACCTTC. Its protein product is CASSYHREFAGYTF.

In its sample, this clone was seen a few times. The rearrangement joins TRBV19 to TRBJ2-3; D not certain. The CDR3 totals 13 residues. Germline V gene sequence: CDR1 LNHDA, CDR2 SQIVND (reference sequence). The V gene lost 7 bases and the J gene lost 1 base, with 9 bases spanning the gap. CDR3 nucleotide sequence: TGTGCCAGTACAGTGCAGGGCACAGATACGCAGTATTTT. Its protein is CASTVQGTDTQYF.

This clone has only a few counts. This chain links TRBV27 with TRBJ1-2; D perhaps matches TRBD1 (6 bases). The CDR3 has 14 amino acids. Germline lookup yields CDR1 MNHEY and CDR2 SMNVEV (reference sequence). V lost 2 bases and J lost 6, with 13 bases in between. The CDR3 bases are TGTGCCAGCAGTTTAGGGGGGGGCACCCATGGCTACACCTTC. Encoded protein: CASSLGGGTHGYTF.